This T cell receptor beta chain was captured by sequencing in a study of tumor-infiltrating lymphocytes in primary liver carcinoma. Blood RNA originated from unsorted whole blood, with germline DNA additionally extracted. The CDR3 covers 15 residues. CDR1 is SEHNR, CDR2 FQNEAQ, per germline (reference sequence). J gave up 3 bases and V 7 bases, and 11 bases lay outside the gene matches. cDNA specific to TCR beta was made from 450 to 500 ng of total RNA, with a constant-region primer employed for priming. The TCR beta library was amplified through three nested multiplex PCR rounds in a modified ARM-PCR procedure. It was with TRBV1-TRBV30 forward primers and a C-beta reverse primer that the first two PCR rounds were run, at around 11 cycles each. TCRdb independently ran MiXCR on the multiplex PCR reads; one entry per CDR3 protein. The sample records 310,000 or so distinct CDR3 sequences, roughly three fifths being singletons.

The sequence came from a woman in her 30s with primary liver carcinoma and hepatitis B virus infection. The chain joins TRBV7-9 to TRBJ1-2; 7 bases line up with TRBD1. The sample was peripheral blood. CDR3 residues: CASISPYRGHYGYTF. The DNA of the CDR3 is TGTGCCAGCATCTCGCCCTACAGGGGACACTATGGCTACACCTTC. The whole variable domain, remainder taken from reference TRBV7-9 and TRBJ1-2, is DTGVSQNPRHKITKRGQNVTFRCDPISEHNRLYWYRQTLGQGPEFLTYFQNEAQLEKSRLLSDRFSAERPKGSFSTLEIQRTEQGDSAMYLCASISPYRGHYGYTFGSGTRLTVV.